This TCR beta chain comes out of a study of shared clonotypes between healthy human individuals. The protocol was immunoSEQ multiplex PCR, while the TCRdb copy is restricted to in-frame clones and leaves out a portion. The sample has roughly 700,000 clones, roughly 87% seen once. This clone was seen only once. The antigen remains undetermined. Regarding the study as a whole: The study found lower generation probabilities in non-shared clonotypes than in those shared by all four donors.

The TCR originated in a man younger than 30 in good health. Some clones in this sample may be carry-over from other donors' samples. What was sequenced was memory CD8+ T cells from PBMCs. The subset was: CD45RO+ cells pooled with CCR7-negative TemRA cells.

The DNA for the CDR3 is TGTGCCAGCAGTCTCCGCCCCCTAGCGGGTGACTACAATGAGCAGTTCTTC. Amino acids: CASSLRPLAGDYNEQFF. J is TRBJ2-1 and V is TRBV2; 8 positions match TRBD2. This CDR3 has 17 amino acids. Trimming cost V 5 bases and J 3 bases; bases outside gene matches: 12. The germline gives CDR1 SNHLY, CDR2 FYNNEI. The entire variable domain, with the rest obtained from reference TRBV2 and TRBJ2-1, is as follows: EPEVTQTPSHQVTQMGQEVILRCVPISNHLYFYWYRQILGQKVEFLVSFYNNEISEKSEIFDDQFSVERPDGSNFTLKIRSTKLEDSAMYFCASSLRPLAGDYNEQFFGPGTRLTVL.